A single sample gave rise to the 6 T cell receptor beta chains below, sequenced in a study of blood T cell repertoires in COVID-19 (dated by TCRdb to 2020 to 2021). Libraries were made using the immunoSEQ multiplex PCR assay. TCRdb mirrors the immuneACCESS table, restricted to in-frame sequences. Some clones are absent from its copies; in checked studies, under half trace to an unresolved V gene, and the reason for the others is unknown. For this sample the table gives around 250,000 clones, of which about 82% were detected only once. Around 2% of the sample rests with the top ten. The specimen was PBMCs or T cells enriched from blood (not recorded which). These receptors all stem from a woman between 50 and 59 years old who had recovered from COVID-19.

The chain carries TRBV18 and TRBJ1-5, with TRBD1 as a possible D gene (6 bases). Germline V gene sequence: CDR1 KGHSH, CDR2 LQKENI. The CDR3 length is 14 residues. V was pared by 6 bases and J by 4 bases, with 13 bases between. DNA of the CDR3: TGTGCCAGCTCCCTCGGACAGCTAAATCAGCCCCAGCATTTT. Amino acid sequence: CASSLGQLNQPQHF.

This chain links TRBV19 with TRBJ2-5; 8 bases map to TRBD2. The germline CDR1 and CDR2 sequences are LNHDA and SQIVND (reference sequence). The CDR3 is made up of 14 amino acids. V gave up 7 bases and J gave up 5 bases; unmatched junction bases: 9. The CDR3 spells CASTAGRGWETQYF. The CDR3 coding sequence is TGTGCCAGTACCGCCGGGAGGGGGTGGGAGACCCAGTACTTC.

CDR3 DNA: TGTGCCAGCAGTGAAGGAGCAGGATTCCCGGGGGGGCAGTACTTC. This sequence encodes CASSEGAGFPGGQYF. This chain connects TRBV6-1 to TRBJ2-7, with 7 bases matching TRBD2. The V gene's germline CDR1 is MNHNS and CDR2 SASEGT. The CDR3 is made up of 15 amino acids. Unmatched junction bases numbered 12, after V lost 1 base and J lost 9 bases.

The V gene is TRBV6-1, the J gene TRBJ2-7; tentative D call: TRBD2 (7 bases). Trimming left V 3 bases short and J 4 bases short, with 16 bases between. CDR3 length equals 15 residues. Germline CDR1 is MNHNS and CDR2 is SASEGT. The CDR3 reads CASSEMGGRGYEQYF. CDR3 in DNA: TGTGCCAGCAGTGAGATGGGGGGGCGCGGGTACGAGCAGTACTTC.

V usage is TRBV10-3 and J usage is TRBJ1-1, with a weak D call TRBD1 (5 bases). CDR1 and CDR2 (germline): ENHRY, SYGVKD. V was clipped by 6 bases and J by 8 bases, with 13 bases between them. The length of the CDR3 is 12 residues. CDR3 bases: TGTGCCATCAGAGAGGGGCACGCAGAAGCTTTCTTT. This translates into CAIREGHAEAFF.

V gene TRBV18 combines with J gene TRBJ1-2, with 10 bases aligning to TRBD1. CDR1 is KGHSH, CDR2 LQKENI, per germline. This CDR3 region has 15 residues. J gave up 4 bases and V 0 bases, and 2 bases lay outside the gene matches. The CDR3 here is CASSPPGQGFYGYTF. CDR3 nucleotide sequence: TGTGCCAGCTCACCACCGGGACAGGGGTTCTATGGCTACACCTTC.